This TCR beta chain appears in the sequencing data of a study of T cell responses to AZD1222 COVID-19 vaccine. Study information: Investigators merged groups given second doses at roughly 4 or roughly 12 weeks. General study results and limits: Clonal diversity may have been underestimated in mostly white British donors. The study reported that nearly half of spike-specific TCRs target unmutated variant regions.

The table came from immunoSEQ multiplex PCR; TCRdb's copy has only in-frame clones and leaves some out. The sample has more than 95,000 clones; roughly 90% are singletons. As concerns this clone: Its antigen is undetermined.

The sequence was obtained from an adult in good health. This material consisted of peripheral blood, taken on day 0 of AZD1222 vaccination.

The CDR3 sequence is CASRGLAGFYEQYF. The CDR3 DNA reads as TGTGCCAGTAGGGGACTAGCGGGGTTCTACGAGCAGTACTTC. V is TRBV2 and J is TRBJ2-7, with 13 nucleotides matching TRBD2. The CDR3 extends over 14 amino acids. From germline, CDR1 is SNHLY and CDR2 FYNNEI. V shed 9 bases, J shed 3 bases, and the junction held 5 bases outside the gene matches.